This T cell receptor beta chain appears in the sequencing data of a study of Tregs in tolerant kidney transplant recipients. The study's findings and limits: Activated donor B cell expansion appeared to reveal the most relevant donor-specific TCRbeta repertoire.

The nonmyeloablative bone marrow transplants came from related graft donors, with transient mixed chimerism. Turning to this clone: What it binds is unknown.

This CDR3 region has 15 residues. The method was immunoSEQ multiplex PCR; TCRdb's version includes in-frame clones alone and lacks a portion of them. The sample consists of around 50,000 clones, 91% of them appearing once. The sample in question was CD8+ T cells from blood (PBMCs), obtained 24 months after the transplant. This receptor was taken from a human patient who received a combined kidney and bone marrow transplant. The graft donor may have contributed some T cells. The chain joins TRBV21-1 to TRBJ1-2; no DNA check was done on the table's D call, TRBD1. TRBV21-1 corresponds to a pseudogene. DNA for the CDR3: TGTGCCAGCAGAAAGCTGGCAGTTTGGGGCAATGGCTACACCTTC. Translated, it gives CASRKLAVWGNGYTF.